These 29 T cell receptor beta chains were sequenced from one sample in a study of early T cells in non-severe SARS-CoV-2 infection. A single record per CDR3 protein comes from TCRdb applying MiXCR to the 5' RACE reads. Of approximately 90,000 distinct CDR3 sequences listed, approximately 10% are singletons. Specimen: whole blood, collected at baseline. The receptors shown here come from an adult who was a healthcare worker with PCR-confirmed SARS-CoV-2 infection or an uninfected control (not recorded which).

The table lists this clonotype with many counts. The V gene is TRBV5-1, the J gene TRBJ2-3; the match to TRBD2 covers 10 bases. V trimming: 1 base; J trimming: 1 base; junction bases outside the gene matches: 3. This CDR3 spans 16 amino acids. Germline lookup yields CDR1 SGHRS and CDR2 YFSETQ. The CDR3 region is CASSLSLAGGTDTQYF. The CDR3 DNA reads TGCGCCAGCAGCTTGTCCCTAGCGGGGGGCACAGATACGCAGTATTTT. Based on the CDR3 plus reference TRBV5-1 and TRBJ2-3, the full variable domain is KAGVTQTPRYLIKTRGQQVTLSCSPISGHRSVSWYQQTPGQGLQFLFEYFSETQRNKGNFPGRFSGRQFSNSRSEMNVSTLELGDSALYLCASSLSLAGGTDTQYFGPGTRLTVL.

The rearrangement joins TRBV3-1 to TRBJ2-7; D call uncertain. The V gene's germline CDR1 is LGHDT and CDR2 YNNKEL (reference sequence). Between the trimmed V and J ends, which lost 4 bases and 2 bases, there was a span of 12 bases. The CDR3 sequence is 14 residues long. CDR3 amino acids: CASSPRGGTYEQYF. Written as DNA, the CDR3 is TGTGCCAGCAGCCCGAGAGGCGGCACCTACGAGCAGTACTTC.

This chain joins TRBV4-1 and TRBJ2-3, with 12 bases matching TRBD1. The germline V gene has CDR1 MGHRA and CDR2 YSYEKL. V dropped 4 bases and J dropped 4; count of bases not matched to a gene: 6. The CDR3 is 16 residues long. This CDR3 is CASSPSGQGASDTQYF. CDR3 bases: TGCGCCAGCAGCCCGTCGGGACAGGGGGCCTCAGATACGCAGTATTTT.

This clonotype was counted only a few times. The chain links TRBV11-2 to TRBJ2-3; unclear D gene. This CDR3 contains 15 residues. Trimming removed 5 bases from V and 0 bases from J, with 12 bases in between. Germline values: CDR1 SGHAT, CDR2 FQNNGV. CDR3 protein: CASSLGFGSTDTQYF. CDR3 nucleotide sequence: TGTGCCAGCAGCCTAGGTTTCGGAAGCACAGATACGCAGTATTTT.

The sample holds a few counts of this clonotype. The J gene is TRBJ2-1, the V gene TRBV29-1; the match to TRBD2 covers 11 bases. V lost 8 bases, J lost 4 bases, and 4 bases stayed unmatched. The CDR3 has 13 amino acids. Germline-derived CDR1 and CDR2 are SQVTM and ANQGSEA. The CDR3 is CSTTSGGYNEQFF. CDR3 in DNA: TGCAGCACCACTAGCGGGGGTTACAATGAGCAGTTCTTC.

The V gene is TRBV4-1, the J gene TRBJ1-2; the D gene is possibly TRBD1 (5 bases). Germline lookup yields CDR1 MGHRA and CDR2 YSYEKL. V was trimmed by 3 bases and J by 3 bases, leaving 11 bases between them. The length of the CDR3 is 14 residues. The CDR3 loop reads CASSHTRVYYGYTF. The CDR3 coding sequence is TGCGCCAGCAGCCATACCAGGGTCTACTATGGCTACACCTTC.

The sample holds a few counts of this clonotype. This CDR3 reads CASGQGNQPQHF. CDR3 nucleotides: TGTGCCAGCGGACAGGGTAATCAGCCCCAGCATTTT. V and J are TRBV12-3 or TRBV12-4 and TRBJ1-5, with 8 bases matching TRBD1. The ends lost 8 bases at V and 4 bases at J; junction bases unmatched: 1. This CDR3 comprises 12 residues.

The chain joins TRBV29-1 to TRBJ1-1; the D gene is possibly TRBD1 (5 bases). Trimming left V 6 bases short and J 8 bases short, with 13 bases between. The CDR3 is made up of 11 amino acids. Germline V gene sequence: CDR1 SQVTM, CDR2 ANQGSEA. The chain's CDR3 is CSVRRGEEAFF. The DNA for the CDR3 is TGCAGCGTCCGACGGGGGGAGGAAGCTTTCTTT.

The table lists this clonotype with a few counts. This rearrangement joins TRBV20-1 to TRBJ2-2, with D perhaps TRBD2 (6 bases). The CDR3 is 16 residues long. Germline V CDR1 and CDR2: DFQATT, SNEGSKA (reference sequence). V gave up 0 bases and J gave up 7 bases, with 18 bases separating them. The CDR3 bases are TGCAGTGCTAGAGATACCATCAGGACTAACCTCGGGGAGCTGTTTTTT. Translated: CSARDTIRTNLGELFF.

Ten or more counts support this clonotype. V gene TRBV10-3 combines with J gene TRBJ2-1; D assignment may be TRBD1 or TRBD2 (6 bases each). V was clipped by 4 bases and J by 8 bases, with 12 bases between them. Germline V lookup: CDR1 ENHRY, CDR2 SYGVKD. This CDR3 spans 13 amino acids. CDR3 loop: CAISVLGGDEQFF. CDR3 sequence (DNA): TGTGCCATCAGTGTCCTGGGGGGCGATGAGCAGTTCTTC.

This clonotype was detected only a few times. The CDR3 loop reads CASRIRAIRGETQYF. For the CDR3, the DNA is TGTGCCAGCAGGATTAGAGCCATTCGGGGGGAGACCCAGTACTTC. V and J are TRBV7-2 and TRBJ2-5, with TRBD2 as a possible D gene (6 bases). CDR1 and CDR2 from the germline V gene are SGHTA and FQGNSA. Trimming shortened V by 6 bases and J by 5 bases, and 19 bases separated the two germline ends. The CDR3 spans 15 residues. Full variable domain (rest looked up from reference TRBV7-2 and TRBJ2-5): GAGVSQSPSNKVTEKGKDVELRCDPISGHTALYWYRQSLGQGLEFLIYFQGNSAPDKSGLPSDRFSAERTGGSVSTLTIQRTQQEDSAVYLCASRIRAIRGETQYFGPGTRLLVL.

This clonotype was observed once. V usage is TRBV27 and J usage is TRBJ2-6; the D is unclear. The V and J ends lost 3 bases and 0 bases respectively, with 6 bases between them. Germline V gives CDR1 MNHEY, CDR2 SMNVEV (reference sequence). The CDR3 is 15 amino acids. The CDR3 spells CASSFGRSGANVLTF. The DNA for the CDR3 is TGTGCCAGCAGTTTTGGCCGCTCTGGGGCCAACGTCCTGACTTTC.

The rearrangement joins TRBV21-1 to TRBJ2-3; TRBD1 is the table's D call and was not checked against the DNA. TRBV21-1 is shown as a pseudogene. The CDR3 contains 15 residues. The DNA of the CDR3 is TGTGCAGGAAGTCAGGGGGATGGTAGCACAGATACGCAGTATTTT. This gives the protein CAGSQGDGSTDTQYF.

This clonotype turned up a few times. Germline is not matched at one junction end, which may reflect a read error. The chain combines TRBV7-2 with TRBJ1-3; D is undetermined. CDR3 size: 15 residues. CDR1 SGHTA and CDR2 FQGNSA come from the germline V gene. The CDR3 spells CASSLWVGSENTIYF. CDR3 DNA sequence: TGTGCCAGCAGCTTATGGGTGGGATCTGAAAACACCATATATTTT.

The V and J genes are TRBV7-2 and TRBJ2-7, with TRBD2 matching 8 bases. The germline V gene has CDR1 SGHTA and CDR2 FQGNSA. This CDR3 is 15 amino acids long. V lost 1 base to trimming and J lost 2 bases; unmatched junction nucleotides: 4. The CDR3 region is CASSLGSGTPYEQYF. Here the CDR3 DNA reads TGTGCCAGCAGCTTAGGTAGCGGGACCCCCTACGAGCAGTACTTC.

This chain joins TRBV7-9 and TRBJ2-2; D gene uncertain. This CDR3 region has 14 residues. Germline V gives CDR1 SEHNR, CDR2 FQNEAQ (reference sequence). V lost 1 base to trimming and J lost 3 bases, with 6 bases between them. The CDR3 spells CASSLVGYTGELFF. CDR3 nucleotide sequence: TGTGCCAGCAGCTTAGTCGGGTACACCGGGGAGCTGTTTTTT.

This clonotype was found a few times. V is TRBV7-2 and J is TRBJ2-7; the D is unclear. The CDR3 has 11 amino acids. Germline CDR1 and CDR2: SGHTA and FQGNSA. V lost 5 bases and J 6 bases, leaving 8 bases between the germline ends. The CDR3, as DNA: TGTGCCAGCAGCCAGACGTCCGAGCAGTACTTC. Translated, it gives CASSQTSEQYF.

This clonotype was seen more than once but under ten times. The chain is built from TRBV7-6 and TRBJ2-6, with D perhaps matching TRBD2 (5 bases). The CDR3 has 17 amino acids. The germline V gene has CDR1 SGHVS and CDR2 FNYEAQ. Trimming took off 2 bases at V and 0 bases at J, with 11 bases between the two ends. CDR3 DNA sequence: TGTGCCAGCAGCTTAAGTGCGGGTAACTCTGGGGCCAACGTCCTGACTTTC. This gives the protein CASSLSAGNSGANVLTF.

The chain is built from TRBV12-3 or TRBV12-4 and TRBJ2-1; 7 nucleotides line up with TRBD1. V lost 2 bases, J lost 8 bases, and 6 bases stayed unmatched. The CDR3 length is 14 residues. CDR3 DNA sequence: TGTGCCAGCAGTTTAAACAGGGGATGGGATGAGCAGTTCTTC. Amino acids: CASSLNRGWDEQFF.

This clonotype has just a few counts. This chain uses TRBV10-1 with TRBJ2-2; D unclear. CDR3 length equals 14 residues. From germline, CDR1 is WNHNN and CDR2 SYGVQD (reference sequence). With 7 bases removed from V and 1 base from J, the gap between germline ends came to 10 bases. The CDR3 spells CASKRSVNTGELFF. In nucleotides, the CDR3 is TGCGCCAGCAAGAGGTCGGTGAACACCGGGGAGCTGTTTTTT.

This clonotype was recorded once. V usage is TRBV30 and J usage is TRBJ1-3; D perhaps matches TRBD1 (5 bases). Germline assignment: CDR1 GTSNPN and CDR2 SVGIG (reference sequence). Trimming removed 3 bases at V and 2 bases at J, with 14 bases between. The CDR3 has 15 amino acids. This CDR3 reads CAWREHPRAGNTIYF. The CDR3 DNA reads TGTGCCTGGAGGGAACACCCCAGGGCTGGAAACACCATATATTTT.

V is TRBV11-2 and J is TRBJ2-7, with TRBD1 matching 9 bases. CDR1 SGHAT and CDR2 FQNNGV come from the germline V gene. The CDR3 contains 17 residues. The ends lost 4 bases at V and 6 bases at J; junction bases unmatched: 16. CDR3 loop: CASSSFLGTGKGVEQYF. In nucleotides, the CDR3 is TGTGCCAGCAGCTCCTTCCTCGGGACAGGGAAAGGGGTCGAGCAGTACTTC. Together with reference TRBV11-2 and TRBJ2-7, the CDR3 gives the full variable domain: EAGVAQSPRYKIIEKRQSVAFWCNPISGHATLYWYQQILGQGPKLLIQFQNNGVVDDSQLPKDRFSAERLKGVDSTLKIQPAKLEDSAVYLCASSSFLGTGKGVEQYFGPGTRLTVT.

The gene calls are TRBV7-2 and TRBJ1-3, with 8 bases identical to TRBD1. With 5 bases clipped from V and 4 bases from J, the junction kept 7 bases outside the gene matches. There are 15 residues in the CDR3. The germline V gene has CDR1 SGHTA and CDR2 FQGNSA. In DNA, the CDR3 is TGTGCCAGCAGCGCCACGACAGGGGACGGAAACACCATATATTTT. Translation gives CASSATTGDGNTIYF.

This clonotype was counted ten times or more. V and J are TRBV12-3 or TRBV12-4 and TRBJ1-1; maybe TRBD1 (6 bases). V lost 11 bases and J 0 bases, leaving 10 bases between the germline ends. The CDR3 contains 12 residues. The chain's CDR3 is CAAGALNTEAFF. The CDR3 DNA is TGTGCCGCAGGGGCACTGAACACTGAAGCTTTCTTT.

This clonotype showed up many times. The V call is TRBV6-2 or TRBV6-3, the J call TRBJ2-7, with D possibly being TRBD2 (6 bases). Germline CDR1 MNHEY, CDR2 SVGEGT. There are 14 residues in the CDR3. The V end lost 6 bases, the J end lost 2 bases, and 14 bases lay between the germline ends. The CDR3 DNA reads TGTGCCAGCAGCCGAGCGGGTGGAACCTACGAGCAGTACTTC. Amino acid sequence: CASSRAGGTYEQYF.

The table lists this clonotype with a few counts. The chain joins TRBV6-2 or TRBV6-3 to TRBJ2-1, with 7 bases identical to TRBD1. This CDR3 has 12 amino acids. The germline gives CDR1 MNHEY, CDR2 SVGEGT. J lost 10 bases, V lost 5 bases, and 5 bases had no gene match. Here the CDR3 reads CASSPPGQEQFF. The CDR3 nucleotides read TGTGCCAGCAGTCCCCCGGGACAGGAGCAGTTCTTC.

This clonotype was detected many times. This sequence joins TRBV7-2 and TRBJ2-3, with 11 bases that match TRBD2. Germline CDR1 and CDR2: SGHTA and FQGNSA. This CDR3 region has 15 residues. The V segment lost 10 bases and the J segment 8 bases; nucleotides outside the gene matches: 14. CDR3 bases: TGTGCCATCAGGCTAGCGGGAGGCAGTTCTATTACGCAGTATTTT. Encoded protein: CAIRLAGGSSITQYF.

The gene calls are TRBV30 and TRBJ1-5; D not resolved. This CDR3 has 14 amino acids. Trimming took off 0 bases at V and 3 bases at J, with 9 bases between the two ends. CDR1 and CDR2 from the germline V gene are GTSNPN and SVGIG (reference sequence). The CDR3 DNA reads as TGTGCCTGGAGTGTAGGGAGAAACAATCAGCCCCAGCATTTT. Amino acids: CAWSVGRNNQPQHF.

The DNA for the CDR3 is TGTGCCAGCACCCCAGGAGGGCACAATGAGCAGTTCTTC. Translation: CASTPGGHNEQFF. The gene calls are TRBV3-1 and TRBJ2-1; TRBD2 is a possible D gene (6 bases). V lost 7 bases to trimming and J lost 5 bases, with 12 bases between them. Germline V lookup: CDR1 LGHDT, CDR2 YNNKEL (reference sequence). This CDR3 spans 13 amino acids.